Sequencing of this T cell receptor (beta chain) was carried out in a study of follicular helper T cells after annual influenza vaccination. The sample's time point: 2014-2015 season, pre-vaccination. No donor had influenza vaccine in the prior 6 months; all lived in the community. Per time point, roughly 40-100 mL of blood was sampled. Trimming pared 4 bases from V and 3 bases from J, leaving 12 bases between. This CDR3 is built from 14 residues. CDR1 is LNHDA, CDR2 SQIVND, per germline (reference sequence). As concerns this clone: Its antigen is still unknown.

Generated by immunoSEQ multiplex PCR, the TCRdb table keeps only in-frame clones and is missing some. The table includes 10,000 to 15,000 clones, under 80% detected once. General observations from the study: Each annual vaccination recalled recurring oligoclonal ICOS+CD38+ cTfh clonotypes. ICOS-CD38- cTfh most often held earlier Day 7 ICOS+CD38+ clones.

The chain is built from TRBV19 and TRBJ1-2; perhaps TRBD1 as D (6 bases). This sequence was found in an adult who received the influenza vaccine. The specimen was CXCR5- memory CD4+ T cells sorted from blood, collected on the day of influenza vaccination. The DNA of the CDR3 is TGTGCCAGTAGTACCCAGGGGCGAGACTATGGCTACACCTTC. This sequence encodes CASSTQGRDYGYTF.